This is a list of T cell receptor beta chains from one sample in a study of cytomegalovirus exposure and HLA in healthy donors. Repertoires were generated with immunoSEQ multiplex PCR, while TCRdb's copy carries only in-frame clones and drops some. The table includes 100,000 to 150,000 clones, about four fifths detected once. Sequences were obtained from PBMCs. These receptors were taken from a woman in her thirties or forties in good health and CMV-seropositive. The conserved cysteine and the conserved F or W are not part of the CDR3 here.

>TRBJ1-1|TRBV11-3|11
ASSQTRDTEAF
>TRBJ1-2|TRBV9|9
ASSVQGSYT
>TRBJ1-1|TRBV7-9|11
SSSRKQETEAF
>TRBJ2-1|TRBV4-1|14
ASSQAGTGGWDEQF
>TRBJ2-1|TRBV29-1|12
SHEPGGQYNEQF
>TRBJ2-3|TRBV9|14
ASSVGSDLSTDTQY
>TRBJ2-7|TRBV29-1|11
SVESGQSYEQY
>TRBJ1-1|TRBV27|13
ASSFLGTENTEAF
>TRBJ1-4|TRBV4-1|14
ASSQRSSGVGEKLF
>TRBJ1-1|TRBV27|13
ASNVVGQVNTEAF